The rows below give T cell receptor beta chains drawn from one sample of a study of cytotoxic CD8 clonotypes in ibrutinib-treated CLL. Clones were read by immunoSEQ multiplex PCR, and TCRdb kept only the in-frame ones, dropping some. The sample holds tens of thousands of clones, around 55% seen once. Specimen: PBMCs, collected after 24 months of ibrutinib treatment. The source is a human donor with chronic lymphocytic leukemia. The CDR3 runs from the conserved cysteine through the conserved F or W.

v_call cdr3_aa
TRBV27 CASSLFPSGSPLHF
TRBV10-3 CAISEGVGGTGELFF
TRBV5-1 CASSFQGIGTDTQYF
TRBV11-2 CASSLARQETQYF
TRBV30 CAWSQGYGYTF
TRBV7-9 CASSPPGQHLYGYTF
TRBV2 CASSGTSGRWDTQYF
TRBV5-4 CASTRQGHNYGYTF
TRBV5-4 CASSSGLAGEQYF
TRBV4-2 CASSPLPGGSNQPQHF
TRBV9 CASSVATTDTQYF
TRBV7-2 CASSSGNTIYF
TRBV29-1 CSVEPAGQRYGYTF
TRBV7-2 CASSLAFRALYEQYF
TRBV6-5 CASSYLQGPLYGYTF
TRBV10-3 CAIRGDRMNTEAFF
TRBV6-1 CASSVGQGSTDTQYF
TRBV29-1 CSVEDRRGAGNTEAFF
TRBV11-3 CASSQDRGLEKLFF
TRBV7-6 CASSGLASYEQYF
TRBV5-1 CASSLEGGPNNYGYTF
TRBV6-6 CASSLAGGLRNEQFF
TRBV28 CASSSRGVQAFF
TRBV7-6 CASSLGASGEQFF
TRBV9 CASSAYRAAYNEQFF